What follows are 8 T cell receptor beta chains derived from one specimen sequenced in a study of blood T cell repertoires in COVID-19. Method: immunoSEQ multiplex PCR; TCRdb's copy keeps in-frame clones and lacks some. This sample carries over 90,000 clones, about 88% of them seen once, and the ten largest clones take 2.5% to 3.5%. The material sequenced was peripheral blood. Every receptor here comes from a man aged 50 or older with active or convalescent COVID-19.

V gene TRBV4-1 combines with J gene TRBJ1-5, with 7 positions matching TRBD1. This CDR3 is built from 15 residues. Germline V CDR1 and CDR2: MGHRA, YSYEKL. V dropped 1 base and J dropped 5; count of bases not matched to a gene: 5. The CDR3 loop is CASSQGQGFYQPQHF. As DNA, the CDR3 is TGCGCCAGCAGCCAAGGACAGGGCTTCTATCAGCCCCAGCATTTT.

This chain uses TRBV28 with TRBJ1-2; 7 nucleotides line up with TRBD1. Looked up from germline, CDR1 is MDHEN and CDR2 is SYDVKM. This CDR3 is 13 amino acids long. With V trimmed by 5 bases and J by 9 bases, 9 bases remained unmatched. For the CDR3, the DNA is TGTGCCAGCAGTCGTCCCGGGACAGACAGCTACACCTTC. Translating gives CASSRPGTDSYTF.

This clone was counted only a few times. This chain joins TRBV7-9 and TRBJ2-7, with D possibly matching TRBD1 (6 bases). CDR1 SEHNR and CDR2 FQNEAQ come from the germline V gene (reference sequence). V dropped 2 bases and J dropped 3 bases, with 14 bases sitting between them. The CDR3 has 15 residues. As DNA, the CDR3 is TGTGCCAGCAGCTTATCGGGGACATTAGACTACGAGCAGTACTTC. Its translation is CASSLSGTLDYEQYF.

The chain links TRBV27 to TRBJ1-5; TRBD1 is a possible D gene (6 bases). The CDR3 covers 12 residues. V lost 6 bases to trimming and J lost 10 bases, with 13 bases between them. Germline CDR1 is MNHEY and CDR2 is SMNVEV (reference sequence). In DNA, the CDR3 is TGTGCCAGCAGACAGGGTGTGAGCCCCCAGCATTTT. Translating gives CASRQGVSPQHF.

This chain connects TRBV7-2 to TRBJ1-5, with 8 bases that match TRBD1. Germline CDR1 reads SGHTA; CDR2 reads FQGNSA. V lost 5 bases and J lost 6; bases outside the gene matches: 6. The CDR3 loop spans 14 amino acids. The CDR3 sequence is CASSPDRGTQPQHF. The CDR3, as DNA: TGTGCCAGCAGCCCCGACAGGGGAACTCAGCCCCAGCATTTT.

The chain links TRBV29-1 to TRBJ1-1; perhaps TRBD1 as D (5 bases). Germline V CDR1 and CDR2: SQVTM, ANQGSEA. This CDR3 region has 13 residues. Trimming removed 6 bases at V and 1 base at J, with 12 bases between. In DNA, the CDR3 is TGCAGCGTATCCCTAGACAGGAACACTGAAGCTTTCTTT. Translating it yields CSVSLDRNTEAFF.

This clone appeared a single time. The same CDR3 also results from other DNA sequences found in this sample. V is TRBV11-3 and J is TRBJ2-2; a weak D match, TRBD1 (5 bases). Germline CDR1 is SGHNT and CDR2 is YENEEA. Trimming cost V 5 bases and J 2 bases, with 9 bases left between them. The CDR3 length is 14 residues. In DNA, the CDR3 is TGTGCCAGCAGCCTAGGACAAAACACCGGGGAGCTGTTTTTT. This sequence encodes CASSLGQNTGELFF.

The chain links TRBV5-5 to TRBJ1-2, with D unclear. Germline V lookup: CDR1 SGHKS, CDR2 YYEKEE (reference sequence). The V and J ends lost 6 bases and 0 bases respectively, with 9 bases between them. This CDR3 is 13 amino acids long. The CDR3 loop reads CASTESTNYGYTF. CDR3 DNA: TGTGCCAGCACCGAGTCTACTAACTATGGCTACACCTTC.